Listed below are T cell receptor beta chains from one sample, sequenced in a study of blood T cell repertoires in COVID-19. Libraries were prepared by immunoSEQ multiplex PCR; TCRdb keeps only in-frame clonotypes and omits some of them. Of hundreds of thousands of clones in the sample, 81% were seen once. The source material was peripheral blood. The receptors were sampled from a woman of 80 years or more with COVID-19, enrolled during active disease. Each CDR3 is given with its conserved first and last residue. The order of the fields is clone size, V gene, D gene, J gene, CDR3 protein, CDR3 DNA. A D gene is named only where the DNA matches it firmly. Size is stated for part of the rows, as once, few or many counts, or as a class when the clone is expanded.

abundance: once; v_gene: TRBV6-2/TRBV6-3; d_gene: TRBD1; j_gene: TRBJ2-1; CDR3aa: CASSLTGTGTYNEQFF; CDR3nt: TGTGCCAGCAGCCTTACCGGGACAGGGACATACAATGAGCAGTTCTTC
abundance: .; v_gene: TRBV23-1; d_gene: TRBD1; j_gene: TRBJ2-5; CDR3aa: CASSQPPPQGEYQETQYF; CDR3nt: TGCGCCAGCAGTCAACCCCCTCCCCAGGGGGAGTACCAAGAGACCCAGTACTTC
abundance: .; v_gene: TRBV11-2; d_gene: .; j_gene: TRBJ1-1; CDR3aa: CASSLQNRGGLLAFF; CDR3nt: TGTGCCAGCAGCTTACAGAATCGGGGGGGTCTTCTAGCTTTCTTT
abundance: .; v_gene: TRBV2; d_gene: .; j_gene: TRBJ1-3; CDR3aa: CASSGQGPSLGNTIYF; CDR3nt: TGTGCCAGCAGTGGGCAGGGGCCCAGCCTTGGAAACACCATATATTTT
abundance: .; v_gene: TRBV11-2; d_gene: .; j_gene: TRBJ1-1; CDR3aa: CASSLSPVRGAFF; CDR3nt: TGTGCCAGCAGCTTATCCCCAGTTCGAGGAGCTTTCTTT
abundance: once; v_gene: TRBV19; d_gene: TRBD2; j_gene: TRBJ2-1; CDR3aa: CASSISPRTSGEQFF; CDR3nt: TGTGCCAGTAGTATATCCCCTCGGACTAGCGGTGAGCAGTTCTTC
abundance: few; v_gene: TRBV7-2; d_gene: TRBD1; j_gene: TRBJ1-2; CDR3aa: CASSSFRGTGGVIWGYTF; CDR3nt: TGTGCCAGCAGCTCCTTTAGGGGGACAGGGGGTGTTATCTGGGGCTACACCTTC
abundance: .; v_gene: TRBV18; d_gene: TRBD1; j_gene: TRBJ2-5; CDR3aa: CASSPRNGQEETQYF; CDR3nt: TGTGCCAGCTCACCACGAAATGGACAGGAAGAGACCCAGTACTTC
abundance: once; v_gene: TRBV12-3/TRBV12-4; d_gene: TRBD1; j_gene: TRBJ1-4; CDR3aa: CASRGTGGEKLFF; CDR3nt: TGTGCCAGCAGGGGGACAGGGGGTGAAAAACTGTTTTTT
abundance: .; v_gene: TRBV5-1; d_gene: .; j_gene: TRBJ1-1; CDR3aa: CASSPSGQRNTEAFF; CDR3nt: TGCGCCAGCAGCCCGAGCGGGCAGCGGAACACTGAAGCTTTCTTT
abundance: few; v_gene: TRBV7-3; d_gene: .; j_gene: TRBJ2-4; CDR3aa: CASSALGGDNIQYF; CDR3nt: TGTGCCAGCAGCGCCCTAGGGGGGGATAACATTCAGTACTTC
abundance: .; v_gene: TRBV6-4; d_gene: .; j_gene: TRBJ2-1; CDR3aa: CASSEGNSNEQFF; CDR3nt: TGTGCCAGCAGTGAGGGTAACAGCAATGAGCAGTTCTTC
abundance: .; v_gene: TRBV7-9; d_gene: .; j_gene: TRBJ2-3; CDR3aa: CASSLAGGDTQYF; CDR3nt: TGTGCCAGCAGCTTAGCAGGAGGAGATACGCAGTATTTT
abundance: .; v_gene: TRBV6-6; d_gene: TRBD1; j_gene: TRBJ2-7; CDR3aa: CASSRLQGALTYEQYF; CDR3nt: TGTGCCAGCAGTCGCCTCCAGGGGGCCTTAACCTACGAGCAGTACTTC
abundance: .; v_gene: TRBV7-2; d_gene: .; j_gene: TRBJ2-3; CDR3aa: CASSLDRTSADTQYF; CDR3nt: TGTGCCAGCAGCTTAGACAGGACAAGTGCAGATACGCAGTATTTT
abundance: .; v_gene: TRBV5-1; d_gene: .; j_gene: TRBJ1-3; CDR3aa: CASSLDRSSGNTIYF; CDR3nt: TGCGCCAGCAGTCTTGACAGGAGCTCTGGAAACACCATATATTTT
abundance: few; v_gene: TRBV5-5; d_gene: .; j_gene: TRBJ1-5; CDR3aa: CASSLVSEGNQPQHF; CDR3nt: TGTGCCAGCAGCTTGGTCTCGGAGGGGAATCAGCCCCAGCATTTT
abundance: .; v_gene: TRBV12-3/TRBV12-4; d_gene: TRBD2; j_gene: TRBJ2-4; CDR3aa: CASSLVGGYIQYF; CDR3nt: TGTGCCAGCAGTTTAGTCGGGGGGTACATTCAGTACTTC
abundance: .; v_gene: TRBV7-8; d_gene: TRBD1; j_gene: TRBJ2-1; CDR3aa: CASSLSGTDYNEQFF; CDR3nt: TGTGCCAGCAGCCTGTCCGGGACAGATTACAATGAGCAGTTCTTC
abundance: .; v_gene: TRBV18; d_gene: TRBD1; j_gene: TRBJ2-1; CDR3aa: CASSPATGDNEQFF; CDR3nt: TGTGCCAGCTCACCAGCGACAGGGGACAATGAGCAGTTCTTC
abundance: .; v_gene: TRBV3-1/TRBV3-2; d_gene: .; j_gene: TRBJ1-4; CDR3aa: CASSLSRREKLFF; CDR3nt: TGTGCCAGCAGCCTAAGTAGGAGGGAAAAACTGTTTTTT
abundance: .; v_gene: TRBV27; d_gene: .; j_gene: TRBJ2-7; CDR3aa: CASSPHHPGVYEQYF; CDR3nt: TGTGCCAGCAGTCCGCACCATCCCGGTGTCTACGAGCAGTACTTC
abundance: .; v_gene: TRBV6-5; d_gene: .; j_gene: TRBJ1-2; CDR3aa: CASRGRRNGYTF; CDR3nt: TGTGCCAGCAGGGGGAGGAGGAATGGCTACACCTTC
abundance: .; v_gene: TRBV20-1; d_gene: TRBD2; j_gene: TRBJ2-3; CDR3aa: CSASTSGTDTQYF; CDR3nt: TGCAGTGCTAGTACTAGCGGGACAGATACGCAGTATTTT
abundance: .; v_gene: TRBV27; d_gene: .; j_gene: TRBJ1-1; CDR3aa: CASSLRGDSRFSMNTEAFF; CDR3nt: TGTGCCAGCAGTTTACGAGGAGACAGTCGTTTTTCGATGAACACTGAAGCTTTCTTT
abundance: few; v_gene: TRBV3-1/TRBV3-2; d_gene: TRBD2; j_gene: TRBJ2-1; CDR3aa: CASSQAGGPEVEQFF; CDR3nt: TGTGCCAGCAGCCAAGCGGGAGGGCCGGAGGTTGAGCAGTTCTTC
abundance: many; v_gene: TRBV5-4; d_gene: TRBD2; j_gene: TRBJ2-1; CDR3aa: CASSYASGRRNEQFF; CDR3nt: TGTGCCAGCAGCTATGCTAGCGGGAGACGGAATGAGCAGTTCTTC
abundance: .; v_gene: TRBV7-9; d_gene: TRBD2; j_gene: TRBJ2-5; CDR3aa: CASSYRIPSGYQETQYF; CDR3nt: TGTGCCAGCAGCTACCGAATTCCTAGCGGGTACCAAGAGACCCAGTACTTC
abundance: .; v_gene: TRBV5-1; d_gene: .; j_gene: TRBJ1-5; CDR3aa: CASSYGGGQDQPQHF; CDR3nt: TGCGCCAGCAGCTACGGAGGCGGCCAGGATCAGCCCCAGCATTTT
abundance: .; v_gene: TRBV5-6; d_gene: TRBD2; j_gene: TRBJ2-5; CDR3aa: CASSRDYGAETQYF; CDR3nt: TGTGCCAGCAGCCGGGACTACGGAGCGGAGACCCAGTACTTC
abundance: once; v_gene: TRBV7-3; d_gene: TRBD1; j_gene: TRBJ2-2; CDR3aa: CASSFNRGKNTGELFF; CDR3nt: TGTGCCAGCAGCTTCAACAGGGGTAAGAACACCGGGGAGCTGTTTTTT
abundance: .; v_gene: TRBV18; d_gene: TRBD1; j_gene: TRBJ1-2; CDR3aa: CASSPGTDHYGYTF; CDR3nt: TGTGCCAGCTCACCCGGGACAGACCACTATGGCTACACCTTC
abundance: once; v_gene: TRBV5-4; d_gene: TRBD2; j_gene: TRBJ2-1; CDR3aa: CASSGKAGGGYNEQFF; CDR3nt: TGTGCCAGCAGCGGAAAAGCGGGAGGAGGTTACAATGAGCAGTTCTTC
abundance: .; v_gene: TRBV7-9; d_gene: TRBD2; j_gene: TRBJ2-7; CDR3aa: CASSPTSGVEQYF; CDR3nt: TGTGCCAGCAGTCCTACTAGCGGAGTCGAGCAGTACTTC
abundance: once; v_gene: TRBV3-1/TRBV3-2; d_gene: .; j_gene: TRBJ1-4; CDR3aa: CASSLRYRVTNEKLFF; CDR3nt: TGTGCCAGCAGTCTTCGGTACAGGGTGACTAATGAAAAACTGTTTTTT
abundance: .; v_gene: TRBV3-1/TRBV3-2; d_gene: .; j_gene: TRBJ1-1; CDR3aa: CASSPGLNTEAFF; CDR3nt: TGTGCCAGCAGCCCAGGTCTGAACACTGAAGCTTTCTTT
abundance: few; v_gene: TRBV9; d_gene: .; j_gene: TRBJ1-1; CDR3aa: CASSVGGRSNTEAFF; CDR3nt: TGTGCCAGCAGCGTAGGGGGCAGGTCGAACACTGAAGCTTTCTTT
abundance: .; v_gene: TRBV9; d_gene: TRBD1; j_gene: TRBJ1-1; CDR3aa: CASSRGQTVGAFF; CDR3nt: TGTGCCAGCAGCAGGGGACAGACCGTTGGCGCTTTCTTT
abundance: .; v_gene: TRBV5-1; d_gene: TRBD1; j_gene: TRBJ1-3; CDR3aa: CASSPSGTGGGGNTIYF; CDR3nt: TGCGCCAGCAGTCCGAGCGGGACAGGGGGCGGTGGAAACACCATATATTTT
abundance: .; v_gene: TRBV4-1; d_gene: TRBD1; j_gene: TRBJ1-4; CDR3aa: CASSQRLGTGVEKLFF; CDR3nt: TGCGCCAGCAGCCAAAGGTTGGGGACAGGGGTTGAAAAACTGTTTTTT
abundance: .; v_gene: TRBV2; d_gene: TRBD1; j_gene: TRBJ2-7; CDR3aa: CASSPDRVGDEQYF; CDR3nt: TGTGCCAGCAGTCCAGACAGGGTTGGGGACGAGCAGTACTTC
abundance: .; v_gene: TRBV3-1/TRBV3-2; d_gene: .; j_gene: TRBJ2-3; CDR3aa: CATSHNQGTPSTDTQYF; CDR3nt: TGTGCCACCAGCCACAATCAAGGGACACCGAGCACAGATACGCAGTATTTT
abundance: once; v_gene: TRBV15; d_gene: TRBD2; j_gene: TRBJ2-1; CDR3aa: CATSRRLAGVNEQFF; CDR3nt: TGTGCCACCAGCAGGCGACTAGCGGGAGTGAATGAGCAGTTCTTC
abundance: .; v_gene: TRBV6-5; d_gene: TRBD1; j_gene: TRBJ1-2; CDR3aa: CASREDRGARGYTF; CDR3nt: TGTGCCAGCAGAGAGGACAGGGGGGCACGGGGCTACACCTTC
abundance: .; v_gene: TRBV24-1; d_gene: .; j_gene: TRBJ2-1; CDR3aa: CATSLYNEQFF; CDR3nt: TGTGCCACCAGCCTATACAATGAGCAGTTCTTC
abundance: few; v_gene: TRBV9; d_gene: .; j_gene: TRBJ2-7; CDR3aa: CASSGGVTPGEQYF; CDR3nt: TGTGCCAGCAGCGGGGGGGTGACCCCCGGCGAGCAGTACTTC
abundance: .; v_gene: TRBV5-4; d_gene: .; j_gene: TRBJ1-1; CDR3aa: CASSLPGVSVTEAFF; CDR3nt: TGTGCCAGCAGCTTGCCCGGGGTCTCGGTGACTGAAGCTTTCTTT
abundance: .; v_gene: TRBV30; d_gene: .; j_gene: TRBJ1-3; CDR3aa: CALTVSGNTIYF; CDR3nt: TGTGCCTTGACAGTGTCTGGAAACACCATATATTTT
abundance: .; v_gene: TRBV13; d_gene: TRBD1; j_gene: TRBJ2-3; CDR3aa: CASSPRDRGTDTQYF; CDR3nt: TGTGCCAGCAGCCCCCGGGACAGGGGCACAGATACGCAGTATTTT
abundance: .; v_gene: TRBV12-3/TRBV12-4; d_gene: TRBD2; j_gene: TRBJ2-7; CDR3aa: CASTMGGPEQYF; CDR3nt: TGTGCCAGTACAATGGGAGGGCCCGAGCAGTACTTC
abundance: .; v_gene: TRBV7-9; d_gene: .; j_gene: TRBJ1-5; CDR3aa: CASSTDSSNQPQHF; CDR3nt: TGTGCCAGCAGCACGGACAGTAGCAATCAGCCCCAGCATTTT